Presented here are 13 T cell receptor beta chains from one specimen sequenced in a study of cytotoxic CD8 clonotypes in ibrutinib-treated CLL. Generated by immunoSEQ multiplex PCR, the TCRdb table keeps only in-frame clones and is missing some. The sample lists about 140,000 clones, 75% to 95% occurring once. Sequenced material: PBMCs, taken after 12 months of ibrutinib treatment. The receptors come from a human donor with chronic lymphocytic leukemia.

The chain uses TRBV2 and TRBJ2-5; weak D call: TRBD1 (6 bases). Germline-derived CDR1 and CDR2 are SNHLY and FYNNEI. The CDR3 spans 14 residues. Trimming pared 3 bases from V and 0 bases from J, leaving 8 bases between. CDR3 amino acids: CASSETGYQETQYF. CDR3 coding DNA: TGTGCCAGCAGTGAGACAGGTTACCAAGAGACCCAGTACTTC.

V and J are TRBV4-2 and TRBJ2-3; TRBD2 aligns across 8 bases. CDR3 length: 15 amino acids. V was clipped by 0 bases and J by 3 bases; unmatched bases: 2. Germline V gene sequence: CDR1 LGHNA, CDR2 YNFKEQ. The DNA of the CDR3 is TGTGCCAGCAGCCAAGAAGCGGGAGTGACAGATACGCAGTATTTT. It yields the protein CASSQEAGVTDTQYF.

A few counts support this clone. The chain is built from TRBV7-9 and TRBJ1-2; D gene unclear. V lost 0 bases and J 5 bases, leaving 4 bases between the germline ends. The CDR3 spans 12 residues. The V gene's germline CDR1 is SEHNR and CDR2 FQNEAQ (reference sequence). CDR3 loop: CASSLAEYGYTF. The CDR3 DNA follows: TGTGCCAGCAGCTTAGCGGAATATGGCTACACCTTC.

This chain links TRBV19 with TRBJ1-4; possible D gene TRBD1, 6 bases. The length of the CDR3 is 14 residues. Trimming pared 6 bases from V and 3 bases from J, leaving 11 bases between. Per the germline V gene, CDR1 is LNHDA and CDR2 is SQIVND (reference sequence). The CDR3 bases are TGTGCCAGTAGGGGGACACCGGCTAATGAAAAACTGTTTTTT. It specifies CASRGTPANEKLFF. Based on the CDR3 plus reference TRBV19 and TRBJ1-4, the full variable domain is DGGITQSPKYLFRKEGQNVTLSCEQNLNHDAMYWYRQDPGQGLRLIYYSQIVNDFQKGDIAEGYSVSREKKESFPLTVTSAQKNPTAFYLCASRGTPANEKLFFGSGTQLSVL.

The chain carries TRBV10-3 and TRBJ2-1; D is ambiguous. Germline values: CDR1 ENHRY, CDR2 SYGVKD. This CDR3 region has 14 residues. V lost 0 bases and J 4 bases, leaving 7 bases between the germline ends. The CDR3 protein is CAISESQSYNEQFF. The DNA for the CDR3 is TGTGCCATCAGTGAGTCTCAGAGTTACAATGAGCAGTTCTTC.

The V call is TRBV19, the J call TRBJ1-3; TRBD1 matches 7 bases. Germline V gene data show CDR1 as LNHDA and CDR2 as SQIVND (reference sequence). Trimming removed 5 bases from V and 0 bases from J; junction bases left unmatched: 4. The CDR3 sequence is 15 residues long. Here the CDR3 reads CASSYRTGSGNTIYF. CDR3 coding DNA: TGTGCCAGTAGTTATCGGACAGGCTCTGGAAACACCATATATTTT.

V and J are TRBV30 and TRBJ1-2; D gene uncertain. Germline CDR1 is GTSNPN and CDR2 is SVGIG (reference sequence). The CDR3 has 15 residues. The germline V and J ends were trimmed by 5 bases and 4 bases, with 20 bases remaining between them. This chain's CDR3 is CAWDPYEGRGYGYTF. CDR3 nucleotides: TGTGCCTGGGACCCCTACGAGGGCCGGGGCTATGGCTACACCTTC.

V gene TRBV19 combines with J gene TRBJ1-3; D is unresolved. The ends were cut back, 4 bases at V and 0 bases at J, with 1 base in the middle. Per the germline V gene, CDR1 is LNHDA and CDR2 is SQIVND (reference sequence). The CDR3 consists of 12 residues. The CDR3 DNA is TGTGCCAGTAGTACCTCTGGAAACACCATATATTTT. Protein product: CASSTSGNTIYF. Full variable domain (remainder filled in from reference TRBV19 and TRBJ1-3): DGGITQSPKYLFRKEGQNVTLSCEQNLNHDAMYWYRQDPGQGLRLIYYSQIVNDFQKGDIAEGYSVSREKKESFPLTVTSAQKNPTAFYLCASSTSGNTIYFGEGSWLTVV.

The rearrangement uses TRBV9 and TRBJ1-3, with 7 positions matching TRBD1. The trim removed 5 bases at V and 0 bases at J, leaving 5 bases unmatched. CDR1 is SGDLS and CDR2 is YYNGEE in the germline V gene. The CDR3 contains 15 residues. The CDR3 nucleotides are TGTGCCAGCAGTATAACAGGGGACTCTGGAAACACCATATATTTT. This translates into CASSITGDSGNTIYF. Looking up the rest from reference TRBV9 and TRBJ1-3 gives the full variable domain: DSGVTQTPKHLITATGQRVTLRCSPRSGDLSVYWYQQSLDQGLQFLIQYYNGEERAKGNILERFSAQQFPDLHSELNLSSLELGDSALYFCASSITGDSGNTIYFGEGSWLTVV.

This clone was observed a single time. The genes are TRBV4-3 and TRBJ2-7; TRBD2 agrees at 8 bases. Germline assignment: CDR1 LGHNA and CDR2 YSLEER. This CDR3 has 15 amino acids. The V and J ends lost 1 base and 4 bases, in that order; junction bases with no gene match: 6. CDR3 coding DNA: TGCGCCAGCAGCCAAGGGCTAGCGGGTGCATACGAGCAGTACTTC. Translating gives CASSQGLAGAYEQYF.

This sequence joins TRBV7-9 and TRBJ1-1, with D unresolved. The CDR3 spans 12 residues. CDR1 and CDR2 (germline): SEHNR, FQNEAQ (reference sequence). Deletions cut 7 bases from V and 3 bases from J, with 9 bases between. This chain's CDR3 is CASTFFHTEAFF. CDR3 bases: TGTGCCAGCACCTTCTTCCACACTGAAGCTTTCTTT.

The chain uses TRBV11-2 and TRBJ1-1, with D perhaps matching TRBD1 (6 bases). The V end lost 0 bases, the J end lost 4 bases, and 18 bases lay between the germline ends. CDR1 and CDR2 (germline): SGHAT, FQNNGV. The CDR3 totals 17 residues. The CDR3 DNA sequence: TGTGCCAGCAGCTTAGATCGGGGGATAGGGGGAAGCACTGAAGCTTTCTTT. Amino acid sequence: CASSLDRGIGGSTEAFF.

The genes are TRBV28 and TRBJ2-2, with 8 bases identical to TRBD2. This CDR3 region has 14 residues. Trimming removed 10 bases from V and 1 base from J; junction bases left unmatched: 5. Germline values: CDR1 MDHEN, CDR2 SYDVKM. CDR3 nucleotide sequence: TGTGCCACACTAGCGGACCTGAACACCGGGGAGCTGTTTTTT. Translating it yields CATLADLNTGELFF.